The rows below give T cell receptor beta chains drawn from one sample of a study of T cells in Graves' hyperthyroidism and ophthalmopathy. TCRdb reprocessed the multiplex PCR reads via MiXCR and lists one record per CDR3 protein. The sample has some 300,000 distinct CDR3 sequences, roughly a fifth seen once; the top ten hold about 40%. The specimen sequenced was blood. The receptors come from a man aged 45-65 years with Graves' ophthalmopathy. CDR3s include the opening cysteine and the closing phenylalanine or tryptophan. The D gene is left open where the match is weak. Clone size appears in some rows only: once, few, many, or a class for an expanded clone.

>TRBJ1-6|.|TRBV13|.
TGTGCCAGCAGCGGACCAGGGAGGTCCACCAATAATTCACCCCTCCACTTT
CASSGPGRSTNNSPLHF
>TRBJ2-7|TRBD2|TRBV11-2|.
TGTGCCAGCAGCTTAGGAGGTAGCGGGGGATACGAGCAGTACTTC
CASSLGGSGGYEQYF
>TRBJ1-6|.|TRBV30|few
TGTGCCTGGTTTTGGTCACCCCTCCACTTT
CAWFWSPLHF
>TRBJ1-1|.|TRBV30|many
TGTGCCTGGAGTCGGTGGGGCATGGAAGCTTTCTTT
CAWSRWGMEAFF
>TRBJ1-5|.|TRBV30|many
TGTGCCTGGAGTTTCGGGACGGGGATCAATCAGCCCCAGCATTTT
CAWSFGTGINQPQHF
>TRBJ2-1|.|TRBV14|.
TGTGCCAGCAGCCACGGAAGACTGCTCAATGAGCAGTTCTTC
CASSHGRLLNEQFF
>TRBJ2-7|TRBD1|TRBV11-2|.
TGTGCCAGCAGACAGGGGGCGAACTACGAGCAGTACTTC
CASRQGANYEQYF
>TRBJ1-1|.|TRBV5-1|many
TGCGCCAGCAGCGCAGGAGGGACTGAAGCTTTCTTT
CASSAGGTEAFF
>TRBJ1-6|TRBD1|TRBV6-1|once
TGTGCCAGCAGCCGCGCCGGGACAGACAATTCACCCCTCCACTTT
CASSRAGTDNSPLHF
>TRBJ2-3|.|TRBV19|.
TGTGCCAGTAGTACAAGGGCGGTCGATACGCAGTATTTT
CASSTRAVDTQYF
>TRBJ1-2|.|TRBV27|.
TGTGCCAGCAGTTTCCTCGACCATAACTATGACTACACCTTC
CASSFLDHNYDYTF
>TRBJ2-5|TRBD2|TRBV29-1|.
TGCAGCGTTGGCCTACTAGCGGAGTGGGAAGAGACCCAGTACTTC
CSVGLLAEWEETQYF
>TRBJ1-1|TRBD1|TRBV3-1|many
TGTGCCAGCAGCCCACAGGGACAGGCCAACACTGAAGCTTTCTTT
CASSPQGQANTEAFF
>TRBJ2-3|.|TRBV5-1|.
TGCGCCAGCAGCGCGGGGAACACAGGGCGCACAGATACGCAGTATTTT
CASSAGNTGRTDTQYF
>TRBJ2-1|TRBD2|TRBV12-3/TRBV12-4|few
TGTGCCAGCAGTTTAGTTTCTAGCGGGAACAATGAGCAGTTCTTC
CASSLVSSGNNEQFF
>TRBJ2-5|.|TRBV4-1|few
TGCGCCAGCAGCCCGGGACTCCTAGGTCAGACCCAGTACTTC
CASSPGLLGQTQYF
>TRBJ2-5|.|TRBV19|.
TGTGCCAGTAGTAAGGTAACAGGGCCACGAGGAGAGACCCAGTACTTC
CASSKVTGPRGETQYF
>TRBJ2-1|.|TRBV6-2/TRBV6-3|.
TGTGCCAGCTCATACAGCGCGGGGAATGAGCAGTTCTTC
CASSYSAGNEQFF
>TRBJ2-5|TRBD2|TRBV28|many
TGTGCCAGCAGTGCGCGACTAGCGGGGGAGCAAGAGACCCAGTACTTC
CASSARLAGEQETQYF
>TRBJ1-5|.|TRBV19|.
TGTGCCAGTACCCCCAAAAACAGGGATAGCAATCAGCCCCAGCATTTT
CASTPKNRDSNQPQHF
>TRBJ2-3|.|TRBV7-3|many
TGTGCCAGCAGCTTAAATGCCGATACGCAGTATTTT
CASSLNADTQYF
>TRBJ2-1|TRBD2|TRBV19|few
TGTGCCAGTAGTGACGGGACTAGCGGGAGGGTATACAATGAGCAGTTCTTC
CASSDGTSGRVYNEQFF
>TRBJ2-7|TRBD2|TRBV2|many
TGTGCCAGCAGACTCACTAGCGGGACCTCCTACGAGCAGTACTTC
CASRLTSGTSYEQYF
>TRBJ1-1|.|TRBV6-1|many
TGTGCCAGCAGTAGGGAGGTGTGGACTGAAGCTTTCTTT
CASSREVWTEAFF
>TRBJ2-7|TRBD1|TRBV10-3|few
TGTGCCATCAGTGAAAACCGGGACAGGTACTCCTACGAGCAGTACTTC
CAISENRDRYSYEQYF
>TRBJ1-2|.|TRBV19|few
TGTGCCAGTAGAACAATCGACACCCAAGTGAACTATGGCTACACCTTC
CASRTIDTQVNYGYTF
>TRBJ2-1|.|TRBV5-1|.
TGCGCCAGCAGCTTGGTTGGAGAGGGGACGGGGGATGATGAGCAGTTCTTC
CASSLVGEGTGDDEQFF
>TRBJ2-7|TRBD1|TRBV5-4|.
TGTGCCAGCAGCTCACAGGGGGGCAGCGCCTACGAGCAGTACTTC
CASSSQGGSAYEQYF
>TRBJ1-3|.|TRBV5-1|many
TGCGCCAGCAGATCTCAGGGGACCTCCTCTGGAAACACCATATATTTT
CASRSQGTSSGNTIYF
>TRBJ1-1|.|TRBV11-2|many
TGTGCCAGCAGCCCACACAGGGCCGTGAACACTGAAGCTTTCTTT
CASSPHRAVNTEAFF
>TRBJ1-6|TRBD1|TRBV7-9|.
TGTGCCAGCAGCTTTGGGCCCGGGACAGGAAATTCACCCCTCCACTTT
CASSFGPGTGNSPLHF